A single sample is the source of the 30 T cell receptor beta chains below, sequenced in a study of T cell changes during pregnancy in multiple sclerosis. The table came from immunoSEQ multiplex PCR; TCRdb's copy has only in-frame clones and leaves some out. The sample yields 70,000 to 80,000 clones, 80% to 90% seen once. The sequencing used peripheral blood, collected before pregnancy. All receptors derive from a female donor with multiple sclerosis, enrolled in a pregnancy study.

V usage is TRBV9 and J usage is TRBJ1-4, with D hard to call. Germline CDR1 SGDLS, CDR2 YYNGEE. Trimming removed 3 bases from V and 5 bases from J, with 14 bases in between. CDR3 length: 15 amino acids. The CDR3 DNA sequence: TGTGCCAGCAGCGCGGAAACGGGAAAGAATGAAAAACTGTTTTTT. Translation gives CASSAETGKNEKLFF.

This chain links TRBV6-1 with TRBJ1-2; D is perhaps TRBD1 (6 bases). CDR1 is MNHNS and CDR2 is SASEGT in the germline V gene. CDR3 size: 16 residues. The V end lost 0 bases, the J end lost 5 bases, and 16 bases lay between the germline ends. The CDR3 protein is CASSEAEGGGGYGYTF. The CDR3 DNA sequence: TGTGCCAGCAGTGAAGCGGAGGGGGGGGGTGGATATGGCTACACCTTC.

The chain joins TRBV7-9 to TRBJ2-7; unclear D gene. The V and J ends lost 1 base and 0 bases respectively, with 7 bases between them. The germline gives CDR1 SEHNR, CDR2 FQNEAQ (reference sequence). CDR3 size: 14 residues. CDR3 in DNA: TGTGCCAGCAGCTTAGAACTCCGCTCCTACGAGCAGTACTTC. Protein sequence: CASSLELRSYEQYF.

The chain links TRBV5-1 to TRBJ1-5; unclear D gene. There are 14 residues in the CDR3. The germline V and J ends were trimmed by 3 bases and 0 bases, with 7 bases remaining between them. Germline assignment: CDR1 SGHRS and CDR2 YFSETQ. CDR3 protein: CASSSQYSNQPQHF. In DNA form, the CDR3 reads TGCGCCAGCAGCTCCCAGTATAGCAATCAGCCCCAGCATTTT. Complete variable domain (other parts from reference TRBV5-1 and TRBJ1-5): KAGVTQTPRYLIKTRGQQVTLSCSPISGHRSVSWYQQTPGQGLQFLFEYFSETQRNKGNFPGRFSGRQFSNSRSEMNVSTLELGDSALYLCASSSQYSNQPQHFGDGTRLSIL.

The CDR3 DNA reads as TGCGCCAGTAGCGGGAGGGTCCCAGATACGCAGTATTTT. Residues: CASSGRVPDTQYF. V gene TRBV10-1 combines with J gene TRBJ2-3, with 11 bases that match TRBD2. Unmatched junction bases numbered 3, after V lost 9 bases and J lost 4 bases. The CDR3 length is 13 residues. Germline V gives CDR1 WNHNN, CDR2 SYGVQD (reference sequence).

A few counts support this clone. This CDR3 reads CASSAPGTGGWDTEAFF. In nucleotides, the CDR3 is TGTGCCAGCAGCGCGCCCGGGACAGGGGGTTGGGACACTGAAGCTTTCTTT. The genes are TRBV11-2 and TRBJ1-1, with TRBD1 matching over 11 bases. Germline assignment: CDR1 SGHAT and CDR2 FQNNGV. The junction had 11 bases not matched to a gene; V was cut back by 5 bases and J by 3 bases. This CDR3 contains 17 residues. The entire variable domain, with the rest obtained from reference TRBV11-2 and TRBJ1-1, is as follows: EAGVAQSPRYKIIEKRQSVAFWCNPISGHATLYWYQQILGQGPKLLIQFQNNGVVDDSQLPKDRFSAERLKGVDSTLKIQPAKLEDSAVYLCASSAPGTGGWDTEAFFGQGTRLTVV.

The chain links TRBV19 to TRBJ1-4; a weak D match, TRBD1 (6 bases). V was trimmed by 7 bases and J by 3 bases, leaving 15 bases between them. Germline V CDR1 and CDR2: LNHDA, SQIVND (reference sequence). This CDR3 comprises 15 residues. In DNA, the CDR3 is TGTGCCAGTACCTCCGCCGGGGGGCCTAATGAAAAACTGTTTTTT. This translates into CASTSAGGPNEKLFF.

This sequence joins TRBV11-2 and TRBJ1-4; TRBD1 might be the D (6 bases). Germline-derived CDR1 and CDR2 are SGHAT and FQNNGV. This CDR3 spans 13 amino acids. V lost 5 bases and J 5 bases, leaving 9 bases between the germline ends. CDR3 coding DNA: TGTGCCAGCAGCCCGGACAGAAATGAAAAACTGTTTTTT. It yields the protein CASSPDRNEKLFF.

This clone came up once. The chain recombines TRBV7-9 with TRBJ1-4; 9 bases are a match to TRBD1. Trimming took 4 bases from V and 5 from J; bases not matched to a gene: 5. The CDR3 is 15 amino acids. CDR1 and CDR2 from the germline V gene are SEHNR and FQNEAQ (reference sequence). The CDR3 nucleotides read TGTGCCAGCAGCTCGGTGACAGGGGGGAATGAAAAACTGTTTTTT. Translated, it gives CASSSVTGGNEKLFF.

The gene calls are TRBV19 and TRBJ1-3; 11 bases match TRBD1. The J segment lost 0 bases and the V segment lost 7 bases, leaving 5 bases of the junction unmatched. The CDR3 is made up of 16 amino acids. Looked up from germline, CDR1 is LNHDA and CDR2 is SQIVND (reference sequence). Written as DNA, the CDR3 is TGTGCCAGTAACCTCGGGACAGGGGGCTCTGGAAACACCATATATTTT. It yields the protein CASNLGTGGSGNTIYF.

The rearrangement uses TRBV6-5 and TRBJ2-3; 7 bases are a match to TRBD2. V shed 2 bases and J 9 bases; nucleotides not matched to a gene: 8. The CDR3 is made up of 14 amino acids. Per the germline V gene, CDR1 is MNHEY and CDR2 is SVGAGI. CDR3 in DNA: TGTGCCAGCAGTTACGCTGCGGGAGAAAAGACGCAGTATTTT. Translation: CASSYAAGEKTQYF.

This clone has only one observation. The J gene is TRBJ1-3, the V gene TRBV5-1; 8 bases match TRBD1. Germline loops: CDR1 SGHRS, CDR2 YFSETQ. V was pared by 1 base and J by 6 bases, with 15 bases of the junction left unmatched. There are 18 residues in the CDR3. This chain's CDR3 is CASSLMTGQGGGPNTIYF. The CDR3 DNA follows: TGCGCCAGCAGCTTGATGACTGGACAGGGAGGAGGGCCAAACACCATATATTTT.

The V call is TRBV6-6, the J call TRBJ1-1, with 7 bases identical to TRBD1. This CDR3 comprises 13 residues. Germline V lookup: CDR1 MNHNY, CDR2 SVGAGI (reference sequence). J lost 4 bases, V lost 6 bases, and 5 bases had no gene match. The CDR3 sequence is CASSYRGTTEAFF. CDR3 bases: TGTGCCAGCAGCTACAGGGGAACCACTGAAGCTTTCTTT.

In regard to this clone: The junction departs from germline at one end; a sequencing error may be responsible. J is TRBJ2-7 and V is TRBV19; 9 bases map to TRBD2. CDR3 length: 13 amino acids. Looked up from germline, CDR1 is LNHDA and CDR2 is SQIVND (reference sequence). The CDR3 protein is CASSGGLAGEQYF. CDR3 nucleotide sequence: TGTGCGAGTAGTGGGGGACTAGCCGGCGAGCAGTACTTC.

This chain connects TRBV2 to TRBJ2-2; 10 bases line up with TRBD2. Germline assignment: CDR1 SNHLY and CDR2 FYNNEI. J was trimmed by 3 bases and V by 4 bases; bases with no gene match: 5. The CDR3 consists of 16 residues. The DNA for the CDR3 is TGTGCCAGCAGTGGACTAGCGGGTCCTGACACCGGGGAGCTGTTTTTT. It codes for CASSGLAGPDTGELFF.

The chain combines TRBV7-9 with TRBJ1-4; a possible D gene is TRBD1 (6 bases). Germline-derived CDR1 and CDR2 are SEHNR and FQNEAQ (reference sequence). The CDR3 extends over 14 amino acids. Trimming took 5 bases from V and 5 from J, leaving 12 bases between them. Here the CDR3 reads CASSTGHSNEKLFF. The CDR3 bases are TGTGCCAGCAGCACGGGACACAGCAATGAAAAACTGTTTTTT.

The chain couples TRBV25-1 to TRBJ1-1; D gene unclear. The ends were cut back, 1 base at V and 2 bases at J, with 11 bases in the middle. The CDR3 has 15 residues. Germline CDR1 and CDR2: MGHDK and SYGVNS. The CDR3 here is CASSESITINTEAFF. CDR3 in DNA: TGTGCCAGCAGTGAATCTATTACTATAAACACTGAAGCTTTCTTT.

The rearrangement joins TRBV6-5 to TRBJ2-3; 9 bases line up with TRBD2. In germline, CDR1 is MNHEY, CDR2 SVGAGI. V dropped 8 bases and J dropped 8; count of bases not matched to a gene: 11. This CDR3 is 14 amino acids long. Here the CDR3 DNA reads TGTGCCAGCCACGGAGCGGGGGGCCGGGGTACGCAGTATTTT. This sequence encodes CASHGAGGRGTQYF.

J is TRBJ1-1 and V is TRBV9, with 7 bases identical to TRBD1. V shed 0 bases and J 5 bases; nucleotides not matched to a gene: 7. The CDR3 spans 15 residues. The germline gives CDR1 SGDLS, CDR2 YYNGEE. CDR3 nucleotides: TGTGCCAGCAGCGTAGGGGGCAGGGGGGAAACTGAAGCTTTCTTT. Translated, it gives CASSVGGRGETEAFF.

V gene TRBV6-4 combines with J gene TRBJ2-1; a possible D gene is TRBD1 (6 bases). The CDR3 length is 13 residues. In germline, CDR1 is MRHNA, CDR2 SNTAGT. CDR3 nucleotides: TGTGCTGCGGCGGCAGGGGAAGACAATGAGCAGTTCTTC. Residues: CAAAAGEDNEQFF.

The CDR3 here is CASSATFMQETQYF. The CDR3 DNA is TGTGCCAGCAGCGCAACATTTATGCAAGAGACCCAGTACTTC. V is TRBV11-2 and J is TRBJ2-5; D remains unclear. Germline V gene lookup returns CDR1 SGHAT and CDR2 FQNNGV. The CDR3 has 14 amino acids. V lost 5 bases and J 2 bases, leaving 12 bases between the germline ends. Combining the CDR3 with reference TRBV11-2 and TRBJ2-5 gives the whole variable domain EAGVAQSPRYKIIEKRQSVAFWCNPISGHATLYWYQQILGQGPKLLIQFQNNGVVDDSQLPKDRFSAERLKGVDSTLKIQPAKLEDSAVYLCASSATFMQETQYFGPGTRLLVL.

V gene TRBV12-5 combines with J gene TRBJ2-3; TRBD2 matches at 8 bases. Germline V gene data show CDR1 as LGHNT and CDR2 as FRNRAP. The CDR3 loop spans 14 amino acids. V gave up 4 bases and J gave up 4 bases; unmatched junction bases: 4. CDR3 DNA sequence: TGTGCTAGTGGTTCGGGACTAGGCGCAGATACGCAGTATTTT. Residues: CASGSGLGADTQYF.

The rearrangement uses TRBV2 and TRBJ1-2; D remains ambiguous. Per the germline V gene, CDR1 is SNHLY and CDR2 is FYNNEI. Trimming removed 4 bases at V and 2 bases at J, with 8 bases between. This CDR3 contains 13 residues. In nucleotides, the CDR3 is TGTGCCAGCAGTGGAGAAGCGAACTATGGCTACACCTTC. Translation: CASSGEANYGYTF. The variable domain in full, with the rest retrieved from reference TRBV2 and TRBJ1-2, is EPEVTQTPSHQVTQMGQEVILRCVPISNHLYFYWYRQILGQKVEFLVSFYNNEISEKSEIFDDQFSVERPDGSNFTLKIRSTKLEDSAMYFCASSGEANYGYTFGSGTRLTVV.

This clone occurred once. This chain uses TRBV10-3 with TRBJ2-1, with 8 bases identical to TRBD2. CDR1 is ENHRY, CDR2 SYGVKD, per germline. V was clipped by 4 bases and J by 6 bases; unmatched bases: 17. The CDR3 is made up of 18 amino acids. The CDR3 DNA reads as TGTGCCATCAGTGTACAACAGACCGGGACTAGGAATCCCAATGAGCAGTTCTTC. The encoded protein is CAISVQQTGTRNPNEQFF.

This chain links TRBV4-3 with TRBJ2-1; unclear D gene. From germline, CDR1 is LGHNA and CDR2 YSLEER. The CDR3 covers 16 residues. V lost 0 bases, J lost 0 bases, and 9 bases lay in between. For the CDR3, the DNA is TGCGCCAGCAGCCAAGAACAGCTCAGCTCCTACAATGAGCAGTTCTTC. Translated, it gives CASSQEQLSSYNEQFF.

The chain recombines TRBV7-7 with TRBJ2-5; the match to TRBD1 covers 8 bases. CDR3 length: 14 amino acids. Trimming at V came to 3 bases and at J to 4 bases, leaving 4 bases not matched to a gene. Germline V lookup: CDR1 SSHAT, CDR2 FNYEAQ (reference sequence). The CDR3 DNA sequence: TGTGCCAGCAGCTTTACAGGGGGGCGAGAGACCCAGTACTTC. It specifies CASSFTGGRETQYF.

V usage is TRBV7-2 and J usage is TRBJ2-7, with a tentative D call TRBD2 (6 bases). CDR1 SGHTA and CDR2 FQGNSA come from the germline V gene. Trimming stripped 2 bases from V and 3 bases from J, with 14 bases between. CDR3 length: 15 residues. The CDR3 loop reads CASSLRRGRDYEQYF. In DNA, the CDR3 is TGTGCCAGCAGCTTACGGAGGGGAAGAGACTACGAGCAGTACTTC.

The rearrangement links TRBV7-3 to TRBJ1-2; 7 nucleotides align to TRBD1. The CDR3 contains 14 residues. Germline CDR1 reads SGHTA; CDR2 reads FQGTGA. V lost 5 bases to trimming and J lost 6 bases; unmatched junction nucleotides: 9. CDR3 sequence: CASSPQGGWNGYTF. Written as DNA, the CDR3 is TGTGCCAGCAGCCCCCAGGGGGGATGGAATGGCTACACCTTC.

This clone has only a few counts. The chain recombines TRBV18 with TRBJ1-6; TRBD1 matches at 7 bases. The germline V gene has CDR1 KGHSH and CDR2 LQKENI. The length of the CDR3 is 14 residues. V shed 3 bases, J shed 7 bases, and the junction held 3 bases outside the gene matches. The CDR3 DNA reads TGTGCCAGCTCACCGGGGACAGCAAATTCACCCCTCCACTTT. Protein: CASSPGTANSPLHF.

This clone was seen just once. The CDR3 loop is CASSLVWGHKQTNTEAFF. As DNA, the CDR3 is TGTGCCAGCAGCTTAGTTTGGGGGCACAAGCAAACGAACACTGAAGCTTTCTTT. V gene TRBV7-9 combines with J gene TRBJ1-1, with D possibly TRBD1 on 6 matching bases. Germline CDR1 and CDR2: SEHNR and FQNEAQ (reference sequence). This CDR3 spans 18 amino acids. Deletions cut 1 base from V and 1 base from J, with 19 bases between.